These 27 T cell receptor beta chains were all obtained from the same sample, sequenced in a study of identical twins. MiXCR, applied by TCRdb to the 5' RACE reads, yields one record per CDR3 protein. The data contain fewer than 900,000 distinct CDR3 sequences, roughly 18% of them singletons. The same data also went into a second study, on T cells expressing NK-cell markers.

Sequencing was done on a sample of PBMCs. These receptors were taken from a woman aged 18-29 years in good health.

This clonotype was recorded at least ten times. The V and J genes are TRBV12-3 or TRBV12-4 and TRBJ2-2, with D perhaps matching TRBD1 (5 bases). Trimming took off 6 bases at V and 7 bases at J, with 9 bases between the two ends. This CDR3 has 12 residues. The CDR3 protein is CASRGVGGELFF. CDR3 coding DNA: TGTGCCAGCAGAGGGGTTGGCGGGGAGCTGTTTTTT.

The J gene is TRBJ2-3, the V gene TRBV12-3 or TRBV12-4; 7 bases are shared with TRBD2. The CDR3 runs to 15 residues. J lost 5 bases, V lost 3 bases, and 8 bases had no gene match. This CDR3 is CASSFWRERGDTQYF. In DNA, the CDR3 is TGTGCCAGCAGTTTTTGGAGGGAGCGGGGAGATACGCAGTATTTT.

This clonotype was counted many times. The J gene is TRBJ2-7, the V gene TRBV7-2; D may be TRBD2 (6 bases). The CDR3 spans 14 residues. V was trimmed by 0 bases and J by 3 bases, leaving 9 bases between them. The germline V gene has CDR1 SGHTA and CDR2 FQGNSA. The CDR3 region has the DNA TGTGCCAGCAGCTTAGCGGGGGGAGACTACGAGCAGTACTTC. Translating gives CASSLAGGDYEQYF.

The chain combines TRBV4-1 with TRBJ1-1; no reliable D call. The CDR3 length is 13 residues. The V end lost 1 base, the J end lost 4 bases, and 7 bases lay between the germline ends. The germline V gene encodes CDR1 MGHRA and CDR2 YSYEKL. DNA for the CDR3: TGCGCCAGCAGCCAAGCGGAGGGCACTGAAGCTTTCTTT. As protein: CASSQAEGTEAFF.

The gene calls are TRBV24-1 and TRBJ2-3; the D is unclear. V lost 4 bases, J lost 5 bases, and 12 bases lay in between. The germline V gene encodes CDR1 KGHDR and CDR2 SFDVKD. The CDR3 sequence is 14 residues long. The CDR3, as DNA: TGTGCCACCAGTGACACTGGCATGGGAGATACGCAGTATTTT. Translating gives CATSDTGMGDTQYF.

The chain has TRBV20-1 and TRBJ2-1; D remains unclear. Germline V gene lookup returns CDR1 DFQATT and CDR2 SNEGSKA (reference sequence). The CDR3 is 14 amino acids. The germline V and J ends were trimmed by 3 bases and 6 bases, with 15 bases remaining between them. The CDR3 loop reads CSASRNMGLNEQFF. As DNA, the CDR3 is TGCAGTGCTAGTCGAAATATGGGCCTCAATGAGCAGTTCTTC.

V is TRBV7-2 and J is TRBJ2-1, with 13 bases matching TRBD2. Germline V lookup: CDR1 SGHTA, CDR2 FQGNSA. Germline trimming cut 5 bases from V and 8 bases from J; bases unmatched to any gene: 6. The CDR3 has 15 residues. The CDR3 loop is CASSLTSGGAYEQFF. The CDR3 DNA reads TGTGCCAGCAGCCTAACTAGCGGGGGGGCGTATGAGCAGTTCTTC.

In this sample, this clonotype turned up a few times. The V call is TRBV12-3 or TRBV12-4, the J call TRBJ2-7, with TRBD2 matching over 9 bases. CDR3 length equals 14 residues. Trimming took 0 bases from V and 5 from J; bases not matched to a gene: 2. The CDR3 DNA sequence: TGTGCCAGCAGTTTAGCGACTAGCGGACACGAGCAGTACTTC. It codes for CASSLATSGHEQYF.

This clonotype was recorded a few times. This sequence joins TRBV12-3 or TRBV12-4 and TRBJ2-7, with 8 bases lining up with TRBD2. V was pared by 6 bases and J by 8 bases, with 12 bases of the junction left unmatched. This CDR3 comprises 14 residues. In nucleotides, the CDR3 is TGTGCCAGCAGATTCAGCGGGAGTCGGGCAAAGCAGTACTTC. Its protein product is CASRFSGSRAKQYF.

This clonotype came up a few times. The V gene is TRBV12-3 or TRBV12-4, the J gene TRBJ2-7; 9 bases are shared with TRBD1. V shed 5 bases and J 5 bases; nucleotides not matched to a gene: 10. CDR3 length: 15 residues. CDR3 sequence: CASSKLGTGSNEQYF. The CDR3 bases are TGTGCCAGCAGTAAGCTCGGGACAGGGTCTAACGAGCAGTACTTC.

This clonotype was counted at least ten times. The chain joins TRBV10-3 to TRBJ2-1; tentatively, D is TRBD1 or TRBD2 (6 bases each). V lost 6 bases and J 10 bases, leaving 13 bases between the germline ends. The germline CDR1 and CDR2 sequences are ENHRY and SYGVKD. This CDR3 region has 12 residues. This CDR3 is CAISSRGGEQFF. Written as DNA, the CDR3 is TGTGCCATCAGCTCGAGAGGGGGGGAGCAGTTCTTC.

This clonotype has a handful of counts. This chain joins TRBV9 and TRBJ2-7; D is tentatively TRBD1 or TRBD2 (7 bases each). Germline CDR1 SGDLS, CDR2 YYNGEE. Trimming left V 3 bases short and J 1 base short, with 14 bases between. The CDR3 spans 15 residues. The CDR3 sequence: CASSAQGGGSYEQYF. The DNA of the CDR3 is TGTGCCAGCAGCGCCCAGGGGGGGGGTTCCTACGAGCAGTACTTC.

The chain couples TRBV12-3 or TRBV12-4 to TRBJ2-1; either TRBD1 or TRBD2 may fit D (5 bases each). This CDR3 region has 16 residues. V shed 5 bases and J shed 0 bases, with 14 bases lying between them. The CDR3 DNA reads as TGTGCCAGCAGTCCCTCCGAGGGGTTCTCCTACAATGAGCAGTTCTTC. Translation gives CASSPSEGFSYNEQFF.

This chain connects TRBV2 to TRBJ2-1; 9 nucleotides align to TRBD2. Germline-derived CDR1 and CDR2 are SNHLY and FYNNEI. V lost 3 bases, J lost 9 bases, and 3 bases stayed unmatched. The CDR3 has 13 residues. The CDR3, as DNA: TGTGCCAGCAGTGAGAGCGGGAGGACTGAGCAGTTCTTC. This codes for CASSESGRTEQFF. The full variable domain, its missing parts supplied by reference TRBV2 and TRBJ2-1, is EPEVTQTPSHQVTQMGQEVILRCVPISNHLYFYWYRQILGQKVEFLVSFYNNEISEKSEIFDDQFSVERPDGSNFTLKIRSTKLEDSAMYFCASSESGRTEQFFGPGTRLTVL.

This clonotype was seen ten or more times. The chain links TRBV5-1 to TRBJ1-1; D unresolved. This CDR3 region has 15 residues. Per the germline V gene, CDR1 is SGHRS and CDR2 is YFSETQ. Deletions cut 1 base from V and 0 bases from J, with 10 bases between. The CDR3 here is CASSLSGGLNTEAFF. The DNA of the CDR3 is TGCGCCAGCAGCTTGAGTGGAGGGCTGAACACTGAAGCTTTCTTT.

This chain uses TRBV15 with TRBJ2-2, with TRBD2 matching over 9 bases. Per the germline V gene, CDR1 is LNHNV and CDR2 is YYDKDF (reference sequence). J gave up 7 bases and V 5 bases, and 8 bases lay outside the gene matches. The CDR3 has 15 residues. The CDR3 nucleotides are TGTGCCACCAGCTTAGGGGGACTAGCCTTCGGGGAGCTGTTTTTT. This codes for CATSLGGLAFGELFF.

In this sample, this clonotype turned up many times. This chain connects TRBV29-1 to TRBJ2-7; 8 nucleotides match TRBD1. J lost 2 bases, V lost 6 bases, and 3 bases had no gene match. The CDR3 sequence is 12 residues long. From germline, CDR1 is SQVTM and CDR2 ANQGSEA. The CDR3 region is CSVRTGTYEQYF. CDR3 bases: TGCAGCGTGCGGACAGGGACCTACGAGCAGTACTTC.

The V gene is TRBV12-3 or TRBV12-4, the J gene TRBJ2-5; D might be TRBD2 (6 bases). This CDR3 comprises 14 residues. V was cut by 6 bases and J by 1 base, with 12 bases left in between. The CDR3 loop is CASRVGGGQETQYF. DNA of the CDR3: TGTGCCAGCAGGGTCGGGGGAGGCCAAGAGACCCAGTACTTC.

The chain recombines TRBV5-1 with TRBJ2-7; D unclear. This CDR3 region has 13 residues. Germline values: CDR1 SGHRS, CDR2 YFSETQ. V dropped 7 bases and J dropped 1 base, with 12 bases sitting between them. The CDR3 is CASSNIGSYEQYF. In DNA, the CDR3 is TGCGCCAGCTCCAACATCGGGTCCTACGAGCAGTACTTC.

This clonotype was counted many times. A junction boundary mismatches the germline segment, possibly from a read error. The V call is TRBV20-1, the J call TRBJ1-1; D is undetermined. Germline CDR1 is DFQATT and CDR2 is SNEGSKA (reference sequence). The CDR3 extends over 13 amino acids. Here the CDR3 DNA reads TGCAGTGTTAGAAGACACAGGAACACTGAAGCTTTCTTT. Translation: CSVRRHRNTEAFF.

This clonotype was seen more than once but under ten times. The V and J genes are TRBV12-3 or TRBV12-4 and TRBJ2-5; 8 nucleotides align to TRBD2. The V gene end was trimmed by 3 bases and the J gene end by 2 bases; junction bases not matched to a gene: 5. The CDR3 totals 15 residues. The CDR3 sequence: CASSFSRGGQETQYF. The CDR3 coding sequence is TGTGCCAGCAGTTTCTCCCGGGGGGGACAAGAGACCCAGTACTTC.

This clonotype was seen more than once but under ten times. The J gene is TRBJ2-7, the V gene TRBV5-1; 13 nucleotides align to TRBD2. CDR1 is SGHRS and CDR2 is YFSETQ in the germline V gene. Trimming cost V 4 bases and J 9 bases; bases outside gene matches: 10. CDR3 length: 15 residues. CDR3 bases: TGCGCCAGCAGCGAGACTAGCGGGGGGAAAATCGGGCAGTACTTC. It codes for CASSETSGGKIGQYF.

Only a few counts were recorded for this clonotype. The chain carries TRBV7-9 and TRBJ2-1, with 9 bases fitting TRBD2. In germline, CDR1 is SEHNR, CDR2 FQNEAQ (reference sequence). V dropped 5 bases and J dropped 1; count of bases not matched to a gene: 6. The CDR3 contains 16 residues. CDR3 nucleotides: TGTGCCAGCAGCACCATAGCGGGAGCGTCCTACAATGAGCAGTTCTTC. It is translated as CASSTIAGASYNEQFF.

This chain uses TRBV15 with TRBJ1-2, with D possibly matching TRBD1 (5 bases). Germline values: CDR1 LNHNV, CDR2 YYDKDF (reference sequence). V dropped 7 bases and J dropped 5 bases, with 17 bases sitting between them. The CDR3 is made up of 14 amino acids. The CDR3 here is CATKPTALIYGYTF. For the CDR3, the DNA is TGTGCCACCAAACCGACAGCGCTGATTTATGGCTACACCTTC.

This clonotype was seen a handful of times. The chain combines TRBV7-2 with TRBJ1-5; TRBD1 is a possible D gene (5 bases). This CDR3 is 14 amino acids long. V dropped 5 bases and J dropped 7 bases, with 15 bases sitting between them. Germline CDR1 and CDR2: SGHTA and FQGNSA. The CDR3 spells CASSLGLHGQPQHF. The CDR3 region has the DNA TGTGCCAGCAGCCTGGGGCTACACGGGCAGCCCCAGCATTTT. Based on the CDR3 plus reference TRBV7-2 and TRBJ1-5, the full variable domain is GAGVSQSPSNKVTEKGKDVELRCDPISGHTALYWYRQSLGQGLEFLIYFQGNSAPDKSGLPSDRFSAERTGGSVSTLTIQRTQQEDSAVYLCASSLGLHGQPQHFGDGTRLSIL.

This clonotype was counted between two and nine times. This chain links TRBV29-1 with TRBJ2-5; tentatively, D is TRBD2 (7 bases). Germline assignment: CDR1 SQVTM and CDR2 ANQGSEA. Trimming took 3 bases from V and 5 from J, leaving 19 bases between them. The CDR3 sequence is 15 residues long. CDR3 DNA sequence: TGCAGCGTTGATGGTTTCGGGGGGCCATCGGAGACCCAGTACTTC. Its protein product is CSVDGFGGPSETQYF.

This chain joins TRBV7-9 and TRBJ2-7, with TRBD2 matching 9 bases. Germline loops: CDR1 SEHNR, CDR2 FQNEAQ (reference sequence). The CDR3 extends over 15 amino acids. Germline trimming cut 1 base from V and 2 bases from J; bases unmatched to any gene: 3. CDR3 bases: TGTGCCAGCAGCTTAGTCCCTAGCGGGACCTACGAGCAGTACTTC. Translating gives CASSLVPSGTYEQYF.